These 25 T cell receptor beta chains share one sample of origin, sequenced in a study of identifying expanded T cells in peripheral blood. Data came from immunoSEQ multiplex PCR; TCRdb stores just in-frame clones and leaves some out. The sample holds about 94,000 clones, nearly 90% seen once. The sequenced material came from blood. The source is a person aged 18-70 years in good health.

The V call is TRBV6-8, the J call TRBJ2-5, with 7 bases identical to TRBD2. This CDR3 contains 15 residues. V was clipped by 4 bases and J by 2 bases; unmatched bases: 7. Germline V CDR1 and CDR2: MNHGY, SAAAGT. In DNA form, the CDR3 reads TGTGCCAGCAGTTTAAAGACTAGCCCTCAAGAGACCCAGTACTTC. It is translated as CASSLKTSPQETQYF.

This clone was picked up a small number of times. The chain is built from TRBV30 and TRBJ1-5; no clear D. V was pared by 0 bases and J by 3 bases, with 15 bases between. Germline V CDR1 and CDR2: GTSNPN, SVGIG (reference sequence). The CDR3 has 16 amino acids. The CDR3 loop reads CAWSVQRTPVNQPQHF. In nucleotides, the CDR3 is TGTGCCTGGAGTGTACAGAGGACTCCCGTCAATCAGCCCCAGCATTTT.

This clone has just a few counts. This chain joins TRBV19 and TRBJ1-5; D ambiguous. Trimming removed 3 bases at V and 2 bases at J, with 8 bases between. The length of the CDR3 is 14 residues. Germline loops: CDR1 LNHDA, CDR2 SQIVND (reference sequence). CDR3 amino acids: CASSMTLGNQPQHF. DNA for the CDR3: TGTGCCAGTAGTATGACACTGGGCAATCAGCCCCAGCATTTT.

DNA of the CDR3: TGTGCCAGCAGCTTTATGGGGGAGCGCTCCTACAATGAGCAGTTCTTC. Protein product: CASSFMGERSYNEQFF. V is TRBV13 and J is TRBJ2-1; D possibly uses TRBD1 or TRBD2 (5 bases each). Germline CDR1 is PRHDT and CDR2 is FYEKMQ (reference sequence). The CDR3 totals 16 residues. V was shortened by 3 bases and J by 0 bases, with 12 bases between the two germline ends.

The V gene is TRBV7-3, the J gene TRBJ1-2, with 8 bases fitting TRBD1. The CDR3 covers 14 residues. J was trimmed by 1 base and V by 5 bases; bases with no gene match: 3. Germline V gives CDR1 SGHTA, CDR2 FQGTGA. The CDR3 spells CASSPDRGNYGYTF. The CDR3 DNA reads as TGTGCCAGCAGCCCAGACAGGGGTAACTATGGCTACACCTTC.

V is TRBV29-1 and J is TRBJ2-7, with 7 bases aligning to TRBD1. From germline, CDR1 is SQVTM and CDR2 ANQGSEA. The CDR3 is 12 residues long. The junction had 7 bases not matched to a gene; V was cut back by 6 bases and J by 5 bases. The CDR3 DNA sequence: TGCAGCGTGAGGGGGCAGGGAGACGAGCAGTACTTC. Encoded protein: CSVRGQGDEQYF.

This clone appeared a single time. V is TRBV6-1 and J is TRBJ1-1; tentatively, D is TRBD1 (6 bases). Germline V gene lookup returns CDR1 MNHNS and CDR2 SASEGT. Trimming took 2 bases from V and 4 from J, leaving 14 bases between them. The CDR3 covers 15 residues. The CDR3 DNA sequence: TGTGCCAGCAGTGAACCGTGGGGGGGCATCACTGAAGCTTTCTTT. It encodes CASSEPWGGITEAFF.

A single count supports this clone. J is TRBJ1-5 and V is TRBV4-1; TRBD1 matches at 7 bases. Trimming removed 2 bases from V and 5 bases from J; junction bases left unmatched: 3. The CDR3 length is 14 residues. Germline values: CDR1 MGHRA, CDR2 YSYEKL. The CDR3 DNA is TGCGCCAGCAGCCAAAACAGGGGAGATCAGCCCCAGCATTTT. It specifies CASSQNRGDQPQHF.

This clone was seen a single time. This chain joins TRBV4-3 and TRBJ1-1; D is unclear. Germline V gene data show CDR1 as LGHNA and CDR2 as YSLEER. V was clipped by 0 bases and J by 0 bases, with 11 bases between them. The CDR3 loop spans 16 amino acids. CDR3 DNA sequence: TGCGCCAGCAGCCAAGAAGGAGGCTATATGAACACTGAAGCTTTCTTT. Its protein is CASSQEGGYMNTEAFF.

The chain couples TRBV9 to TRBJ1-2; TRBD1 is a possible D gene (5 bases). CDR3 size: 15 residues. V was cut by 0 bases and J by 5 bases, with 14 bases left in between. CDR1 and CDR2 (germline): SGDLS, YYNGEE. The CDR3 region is CASSVGTGTPYGYTF. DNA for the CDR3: TGTGCCAGCAGCGTAGGCACCGGGACCCCATATGGCTACACCTTC.

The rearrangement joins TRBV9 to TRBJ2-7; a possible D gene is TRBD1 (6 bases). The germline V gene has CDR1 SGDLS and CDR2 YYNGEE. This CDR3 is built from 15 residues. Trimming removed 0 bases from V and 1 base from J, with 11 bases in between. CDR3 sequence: CASSVAGVASYEQYF. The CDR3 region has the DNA TGTGCCAGCAGCGTAGCAGGGGTCGCGTCCTACGAGCAGTACTTC.

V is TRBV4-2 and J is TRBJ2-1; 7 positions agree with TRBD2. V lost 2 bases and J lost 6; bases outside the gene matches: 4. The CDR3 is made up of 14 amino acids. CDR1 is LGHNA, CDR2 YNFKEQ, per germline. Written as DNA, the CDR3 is TGTGCCAGCAGCCAAACTAGCGTAACCAATGAGCAGTTCTTC. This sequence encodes CASSQTSVTNEQFF.

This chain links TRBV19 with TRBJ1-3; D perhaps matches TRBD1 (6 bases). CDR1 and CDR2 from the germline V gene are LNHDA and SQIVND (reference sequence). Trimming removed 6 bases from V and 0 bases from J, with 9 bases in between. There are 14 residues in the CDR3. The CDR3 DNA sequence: TGTGCCAGTAGAATCAGGGGCTCTGGAAACACCATATATTTT. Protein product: CASRIRGSGNTIYF.

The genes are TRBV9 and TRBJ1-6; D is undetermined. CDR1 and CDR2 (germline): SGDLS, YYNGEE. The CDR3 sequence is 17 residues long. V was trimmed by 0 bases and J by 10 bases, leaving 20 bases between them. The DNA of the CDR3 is TGTGCCAGCAGCGTAGGCAAGGGTTCGGCCTCAAGGTCACCCCTCCACTTT. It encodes CASSVGKGSASRSPLHF.

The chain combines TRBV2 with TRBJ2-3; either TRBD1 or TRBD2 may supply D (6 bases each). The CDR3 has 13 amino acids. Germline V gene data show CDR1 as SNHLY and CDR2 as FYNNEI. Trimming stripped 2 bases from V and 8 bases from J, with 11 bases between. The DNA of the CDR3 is TGTGCCAGCAGTGAAAGGGGGACTGGTACGCAGTATTTT. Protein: CASSERGTGTQYF.

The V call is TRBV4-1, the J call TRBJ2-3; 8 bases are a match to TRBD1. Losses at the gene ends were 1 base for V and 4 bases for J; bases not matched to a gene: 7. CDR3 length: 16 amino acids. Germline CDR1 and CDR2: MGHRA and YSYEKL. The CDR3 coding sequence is TGCGCCAGCAGCCAAGCCAACAGGGGGTTGGCAGATACGCAGTATTTT. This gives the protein CASSQANRGLADTQYF.

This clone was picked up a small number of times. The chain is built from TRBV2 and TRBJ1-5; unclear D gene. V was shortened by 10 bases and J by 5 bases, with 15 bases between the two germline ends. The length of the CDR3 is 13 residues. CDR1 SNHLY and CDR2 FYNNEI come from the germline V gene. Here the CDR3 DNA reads TGTGCCACCAAGGGTGATTGGGATCAGCCCCAGCATTTT. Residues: CATKGDWDQPQHF.

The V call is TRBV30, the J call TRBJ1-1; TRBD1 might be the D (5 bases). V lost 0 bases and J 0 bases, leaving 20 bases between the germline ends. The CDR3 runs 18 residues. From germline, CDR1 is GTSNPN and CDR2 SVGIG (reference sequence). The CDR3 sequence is CAWSVPPHRTHMNTEAFF. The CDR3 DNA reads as TGTGCCTGGAGTGTACCCCCCCACCGGACACACATGAACACTGAAGCTTTCTTT.

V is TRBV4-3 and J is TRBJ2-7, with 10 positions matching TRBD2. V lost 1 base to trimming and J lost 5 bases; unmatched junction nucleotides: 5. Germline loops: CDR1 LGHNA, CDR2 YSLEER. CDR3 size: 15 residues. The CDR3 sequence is CASSQGASGSHEQYF. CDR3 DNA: TGCGCCAGCAGCCAAGGGGCTAGCGGGAGTCACGAGCAGTACTTC.

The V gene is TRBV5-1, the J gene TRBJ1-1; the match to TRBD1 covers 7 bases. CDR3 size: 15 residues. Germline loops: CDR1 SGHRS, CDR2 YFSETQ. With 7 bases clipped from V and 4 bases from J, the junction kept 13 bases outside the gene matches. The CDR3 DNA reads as TGCGCCAGCGCCAAGATTGGAGGGGGCTTCACTGAAGCTTTCTTT. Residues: CASAKIGGGFTEAFF.

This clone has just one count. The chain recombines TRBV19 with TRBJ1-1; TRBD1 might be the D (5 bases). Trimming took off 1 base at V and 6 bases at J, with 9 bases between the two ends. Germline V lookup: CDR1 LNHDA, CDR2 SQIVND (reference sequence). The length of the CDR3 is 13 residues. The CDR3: CASSIARQPEAFF. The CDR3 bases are TGTGCCAGTAGTATAGCTAGACAGCCTGAAGCTTTCTTT.

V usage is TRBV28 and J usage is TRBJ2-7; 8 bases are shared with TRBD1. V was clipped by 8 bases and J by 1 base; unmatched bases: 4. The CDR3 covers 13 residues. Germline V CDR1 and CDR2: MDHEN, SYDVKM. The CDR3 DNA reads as TGTGCCAGCGGCCGGGACAGGTCCTACGAGCAGTACTTC. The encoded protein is CASGRDRSYEQYF.

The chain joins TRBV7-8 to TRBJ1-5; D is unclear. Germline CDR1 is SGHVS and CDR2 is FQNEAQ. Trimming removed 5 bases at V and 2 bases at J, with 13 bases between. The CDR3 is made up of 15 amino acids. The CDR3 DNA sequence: TGTGCCAGCAGCCCCTTTGTGGATCGCAATCAGCCCCAGCATTTT. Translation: CASSPFVDRNQPQHF.

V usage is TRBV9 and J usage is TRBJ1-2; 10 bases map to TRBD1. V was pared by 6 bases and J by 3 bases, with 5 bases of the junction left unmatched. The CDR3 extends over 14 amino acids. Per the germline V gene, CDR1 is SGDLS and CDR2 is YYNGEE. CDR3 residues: CASTSGQGDYGYTF. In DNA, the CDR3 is TGTGCCAGCACCAGTGGACAGGGGGACTATGGCTACACCTTC.

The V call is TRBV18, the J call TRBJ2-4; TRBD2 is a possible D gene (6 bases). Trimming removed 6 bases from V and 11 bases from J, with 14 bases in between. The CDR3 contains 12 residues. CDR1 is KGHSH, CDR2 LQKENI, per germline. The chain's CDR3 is CASSPGDLFQYF. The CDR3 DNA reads TGTGCCAGCTCTCCCGGGGACTTGTTTCAGTACTTC. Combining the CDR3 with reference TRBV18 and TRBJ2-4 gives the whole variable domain NAGVMQNPRHLVRRRGQEARLRCSPMKGHSHVYWYRQLPEEGLKFMVYLQKENIIDESGMPKERFSAEFPKEGPSILRIQQVVRGDSAAYFCASSPGDLFQYFGAGTRLSVL.